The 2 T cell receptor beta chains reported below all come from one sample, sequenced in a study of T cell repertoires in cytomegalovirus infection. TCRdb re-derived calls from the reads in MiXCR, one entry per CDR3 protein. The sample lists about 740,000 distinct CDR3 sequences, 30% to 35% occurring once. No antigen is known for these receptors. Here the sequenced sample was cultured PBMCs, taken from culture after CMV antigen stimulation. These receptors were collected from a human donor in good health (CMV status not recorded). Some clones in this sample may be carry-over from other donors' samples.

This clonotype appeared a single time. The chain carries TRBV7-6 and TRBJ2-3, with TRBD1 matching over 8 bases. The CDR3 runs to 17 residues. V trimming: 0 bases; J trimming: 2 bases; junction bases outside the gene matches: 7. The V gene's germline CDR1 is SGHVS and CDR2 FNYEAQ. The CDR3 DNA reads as TGTGCCAGCAGCTTAGCGTCCGACAGGGGATTCACAGATACGCAGTATTTT. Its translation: CASSLASDRGFTDTQYF.

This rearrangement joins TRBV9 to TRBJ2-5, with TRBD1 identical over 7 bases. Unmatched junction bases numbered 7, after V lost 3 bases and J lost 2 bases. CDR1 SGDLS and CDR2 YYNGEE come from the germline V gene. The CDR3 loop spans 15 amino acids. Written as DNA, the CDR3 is TGTGCCAGCAGCGCCGGGACAGAGAAACAAGAGACCCAGTACTTC. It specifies CASSAGTEKQETQYF.